This TCR beta chain was sequenced for a study of read filtering for tumor transcriptome and immune sequencing. As for the study in general: RNA-seq yielded only about 75 to 1,400 TCR reads, IR-seq about 4 to 10.27 million.

Trimming stripped 5 bases from V and 10 bases from J, with 11 bases between. CDR1 and CDR2 from the germline V gene are SGHTA and FQGNSA. CDR3 size: 11 residues. Many counts were recorded for this clonotype. From around 0.4 ug of RNA, a library with molecular barcoded alpha/delta and beta/gamma adaptors was made. TCRdb called the reads again in MiXCR, with one record for every CDR3 protein. Among 93,000 or so distinct CDR3 sequences listed, 20% to 25% were seen once. The chain recombines TRBV7-2 with TRBJ2-5; the D call may be TRBD1 or TRBD2 (5 bases each). This TCR came from a donor older than 35 with multiple myeloma. Sequenced: a population of CD138-negative cells sorted from bone marrow. The DNA for the CDR3 is TGTGCCAGCAGCCCTCGAGGGGACCAGTACTTC. Translation gives CASSPRGDQYF.